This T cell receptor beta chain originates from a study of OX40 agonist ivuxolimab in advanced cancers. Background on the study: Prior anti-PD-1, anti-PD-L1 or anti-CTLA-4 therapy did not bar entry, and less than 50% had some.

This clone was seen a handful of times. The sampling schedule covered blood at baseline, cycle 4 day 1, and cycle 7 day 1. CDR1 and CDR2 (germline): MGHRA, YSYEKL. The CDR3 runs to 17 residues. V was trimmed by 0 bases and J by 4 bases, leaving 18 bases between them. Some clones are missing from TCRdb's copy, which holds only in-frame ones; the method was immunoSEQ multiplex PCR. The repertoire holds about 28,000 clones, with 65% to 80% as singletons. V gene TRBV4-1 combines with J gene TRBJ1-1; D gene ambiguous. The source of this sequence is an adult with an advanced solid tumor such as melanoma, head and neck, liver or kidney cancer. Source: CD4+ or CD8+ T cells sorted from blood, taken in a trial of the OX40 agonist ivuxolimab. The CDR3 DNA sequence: TGCGCCAGCAGCCAAGAAAAAAGATTGTACGTGGGCACTGAAGCTTTCTTT. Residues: CASSQEKRLYVGTEAFF.